Below are 10 T cell receptor beta chains sequenced from a single sample in a study of blood T cell repertoires in COVID-19 (dated by TCRdb to about 2020). Library preparation employed the immunoSEQ multiplex PCR assay. TCRdb's version of the immuneACCESS table is confined to in-frame rearrangements and falls short of the full clone set. An unresolved V gene accounts for under half of the shortfall where checked; the remainder is of unknown origin. This sample has tens of thousands of clones in its table, and 85% to 90% of those were observed once. The top ten clonotypes cover less than 2% of the sample. The specimen sequenced was peripheral blood. These receptors came from a human donor with active COVID-19. The donor label of this sample is uncertain.

The chain is built from TRBV11-2 and TRBJ2-1; 8 bases align to TRBD2. The CDR3 loop spans 16 amino acids. With V trimmed by 1 base and J by 6 bases, 8 bases remained unmatched. CDR1 is SGHAT and CDR2 is FQNNGV in the germline V gene. The CDR3 DNA is TGTGCCAGCAGCTTAGTCCTAGCGGGTGGGCTCAATGAGCAGTTCTTC. It is translated as CASSLVLAGGLNEQFF.

The rearrangement links TRBV5-1 to TRBJ1-2; tentatively, D is TRBD1 (6 bases). Trimming shortened V by 2 bases and J by 5 bases, and 16 bases separated the two germline ends. Germline CDR1 is SGHRS and CDR2 is YFSETQ. The CDR3 is made up of 15 amino acids. The CDR3 region is CASSFTRTVGYGYTF. In DNA form, the CDR3 reads TGCGCCAGCAGCTTCACTCGGACAGTGGGGTATGGCTACACCTTC.

The CDR3 DNA follows: TGTGCCAGCAGTCGTACCGGGACAGGGCGGCAAAAACTGTTTTTT. Translated: CASSRTGTGRQKLFF. The rearrangement links TRBV6-5 to TRBJ1-4, with 9 bases identical to TRBD1. The length of the CDR3 is 15 residues. CDR1 MNHEY and CDR2 SVGAGI come from the germline V gene. With V trimmed by 5 bases and J by 9 bases, 10 bases remained unmatched.

This clone was counted a few times. The V gene is TRBV5-4, the J gene TRBJ2-7; 9 bases line up with TRBD1. Germline V CDR1 and CDR2: SGHNT, YYREEE (reference sequence). The CDR3 spans 14 residues. The trim removed 2 bases at V and 3 bases at J, leaving 3 bases unmatched. CDR3 residues: CASSFGDRVYEQYF. CDR3 in DNA: TGTGCCAGCAGCTTCGGGGACAGGGTCTACGAGCAGTACTTC.

V and J are TRBV3-1 (or the pseudogene TRBV3-2) and TRBJ2-7; D is ambiguous. Germline CDR1 reads LGHDT; CDR2 reads YNNKEL (reference sequence). The CDR3 totals 14 residues. The V end was cut by 4 bases, the J end by 0 bases, with 10 bases between. CDR3 region: CASSPAWSSYEQYF. The CDR3 DNA follows: TGTGCCAGCAGCCCGGCATGGAGCTCCTACGAGCAGTACTTC.

The V and J genes are TRBV19 and TRBJ2-3; D possibly corresponds to TRBD1 (6 bases). The germline V and J ends were trimmed by 6 bases and 5 bases, with 21 bases remaining between them. Germline-derived CDR1 and CDR2 are LNHDA and SQIVND (reference sequence). This CDR3 region has 16 residues. CDR3 sequence: CASSHAGQPQGDTQYF. For the CDR3, the DNA is TGTGCCAGTAGCCACGCAGGACAGCCTCAAGGAGATACGCAGTATTTT.

The V call is TRBV29-1, the J call TRBJ2-2; TRBD1 matches 9 bases. CDR3 size: 16 residues. With V trimmed by 4 bases and J by 5 bases, 11 bases remained unmatched. Germline-derived CDR1 and CDR2 are SQVTM and ANQGSEA. The CDR3 sequence: CSVVVQDRGGTGELFF. In nucleotides, the CDR3 is TGCAGCGTTGTTGTACAGGACAGGGGAGGAACCGGGGAGCTGTTTTTT.

The chain couples TRBV27 to TRBJ2-3; TRBD2 matches 8 bases. The junction had 9 bases not matched to a gene; V was cut back by 5 bases and J by 2 bases. This CDR3 is built from 16 residues. Looked up from germline, CDR1 is MNHEY and CDR2 is SMNVEV (reference sequence). The CDR3 DNA follows: TGTGCCAGCAGTCCCGGGGGTAGCGGGGTCACAGATACGCAGTATTTT. Its protein product is CASSPGGSGVTDTQYF.

The chain has TRBV3-1 (or the pseudogene TRBV3-2) and TRBJ2-7; D is possibly TRBD2 (5 bases). Germline-derived CDR1 and CDR2 are LGHDT and YNNKEL (reference sequence). CDR3 size: 14 residues. Trimming left V 7 bases short and J 3 bases short, with 16 bases between. CDR3 sequence: CASKDGLTNYEQYF. For the CDR3, the DNA is TGTGCCAGCAAGGACGGGCTGACTAACTACGAGCAGTACTTC.

V and J are TRBV3-1 (or the pseudogene TRBV3-2) and TRBJ2-7, with 7 bases identical to TRBD1. V trimming: 4 bases; J trimming: 5 bases; junction bases outside the gene matches: 5. This CDR3 region has 13 residues. Germline values: CDR1 LGHDT, CDR2 YNNKEL (reference sequence). Here the CDR3 reads CASSLTGIHEQYF. As DNA, the CDR3 is TGTGCCAGCAGCCTGACAGGGATCCACGAGCAGTACTTC.